The clone carrying this T cell receptor beta chain has more than one count but fewer than ten. Its specificity is not known. The record originates from a study of beta chain features in type 1 diabetes. General study results and limits: Moderately but significantly shorter TCRB CDR3s were found in Type 1 diabetes patients in all four CD4+ subsets.

This CDR3 contains 15 residues. V dropped 1 base and J dropped 0 bases, with 8 bases sitting between them. CDR1 is MGHDK, CDR2 SYGVNS, per germline. The investigators reverse transcribed all of the isolated RNA, so they sequenced expressed TCRB transcripts. TCRdb's copy holds only in-frame clones and misses some; the assay was immunoSEQ multiplex PCR. The data hold some 640,000 clones, with about 14% observed a single time. The chain uses TRBV25-1 and TRBJ2-3; D may correspond to TRBD1 or TRBD2 (5 bases each). The TCR comes from a man between 18 and 29 years old with type 1 diabetes. Input material: naive CD4+ T cells from blood. CDR3 in amino acids: CASSELGPSTDTQYF. CDR3 nucleotide sequence: TGTGCCAGCAGTGAATTGGGACCTAGCACAGATACGCAGTATTTT.